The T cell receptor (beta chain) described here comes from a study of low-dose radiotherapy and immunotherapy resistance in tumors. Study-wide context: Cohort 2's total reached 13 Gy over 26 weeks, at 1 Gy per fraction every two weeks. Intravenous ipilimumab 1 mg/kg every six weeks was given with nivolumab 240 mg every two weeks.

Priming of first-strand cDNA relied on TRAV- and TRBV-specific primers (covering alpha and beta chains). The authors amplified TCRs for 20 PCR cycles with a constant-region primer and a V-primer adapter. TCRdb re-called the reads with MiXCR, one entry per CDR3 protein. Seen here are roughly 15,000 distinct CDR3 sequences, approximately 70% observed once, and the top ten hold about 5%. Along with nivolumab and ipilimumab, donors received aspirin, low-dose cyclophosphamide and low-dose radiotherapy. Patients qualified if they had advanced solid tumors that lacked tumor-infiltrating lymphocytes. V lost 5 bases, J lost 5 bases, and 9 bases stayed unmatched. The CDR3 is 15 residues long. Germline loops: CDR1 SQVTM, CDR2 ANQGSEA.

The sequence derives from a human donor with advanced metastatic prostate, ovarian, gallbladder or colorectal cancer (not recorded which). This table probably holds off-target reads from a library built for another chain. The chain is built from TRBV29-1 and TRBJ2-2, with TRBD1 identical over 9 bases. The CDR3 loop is CSVKAPGQGTGELFF. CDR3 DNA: TGCAGCGTTAAAGCACCGGGACAGGGAACCGGGGAGCTGTTTTTT.